This section outlines one T cell receptor (beta chain) sequence together with its context. TCRdb keeps only in-frame clones here, not all; method: immunoSEQ multiplex PCR. The sample has approximately 100,000 clones, 92% seen once; the top ten hold less than 2.5%. The sample originates from a study of T cell changes during pregnancy in multiple sclerosis. Germline lookup yields CDR1 MDHEN and CDR2 SYDVKM. The trim removed 3 bases at V and 5 bases at J, leaving 6 bases unmatched. CDR3 length equals 14 residues. The receptor was derived from a female donor in good health, enrolled as a control in a pregnancy study. The rearrangement uses TRBV28 and TRBJ2-5; 7 positions match TRBD2. Here the sequenced sample was peripheral blood, taken after pregnancy. The CDR3 loop is CASSLGEGRETQYF. CDR3 nucleotides: TGTGCCAGCAGTTTGGGGGAGGGGAGGGAGACCCAGTACTTC.